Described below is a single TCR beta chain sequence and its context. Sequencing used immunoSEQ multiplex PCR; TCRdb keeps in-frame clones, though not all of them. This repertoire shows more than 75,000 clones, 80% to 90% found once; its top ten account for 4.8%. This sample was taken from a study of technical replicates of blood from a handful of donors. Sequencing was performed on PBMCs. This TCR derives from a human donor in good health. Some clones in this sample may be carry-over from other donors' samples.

CDR3 sequence: CASSPTGSYEQYF. CDR3 coding DNA: TGTGCCAGCAGCCCGACAGGTTCCTACGAGCAGTACTTC. V usage is TRBV7-3 and J usage is TRBJ2-7; tentative D call: TRBD1 (6 bases). In germline, CDR1 is SGHTA, CDR2 FQGTGA. V lost 5 bases and J lost 1, with 9 bases in between. CDR3 size: 13 residues.